Listed here are 15 T cell receptor beta chains from one sample, sequenced in a study of cytomegalovirus exposure and HLA in healthy donors. It was with 60 Vbeta and 13 Jbeta primers that the PCR ran. Repertoires were generated with immunoSEQ multiplex PCR, while TCRdb's copy carries only in-frame clones and drops some. The repertoire holds about 190,000 clones, with roughly 80% as singletons. The sequencing input was PBMCs. All receptors come from a woman in her thirties in good health and CMV-seropositive.

V and J are TRBV6-1 and TRBJ1-4, with TRBD1 as a possible D gene (5 bases). This CDR3 is built from 15 residues. The germline V gene encodes CDR1 MNHNS and CDR2 SASEGT. Trimming removed 2 bases from V and 3 bases from J, with 10 bases in between. CDR3 protein: CASSEWGGANEKLFF. The CDR3 DNA reads TGTGCCAGCAGTGAATGGGGGGGGGCTAATGAAAAACTGTTTTTT.

This chain links TRBV5-5 with TRBJ1-5; 8 bases agree with TRBD1. CDR3 length: 14 amino acids. The germline V gene encodes CDR1 SGHKS and CDR2 YYEKEE (reference sequence). The trim removed 2 bases at V and 16 bases at J, leaving 14 bases unmatched. The CDR3 DNA follows: TGTGCCAGCAGCTTTGGGGACAGGCGTAATCATGAACATTTT. Protein product: CASSFGDRRNHEHF.

The chain couples TRBV10-3 to TRBJ1-6, with a possible D match to TRBD1 (6 bases). The germline V and J ends were trimmed by 3 bases and 9 bases, with 24 bases remaining between them. The germline gives CDR1 ENHRY, CDR2 SYGVKD. The CDR3 runs to 18 residues. CDR3 coding DNA: TGTGCCATCAGTGACCGCCGACAGGTGAAGTGGCATACTTCACCCCTCCACTTT. Amino acid sequence: CAISDRRQVKWHTSPLHF.

This chain uses TRBV5-1 with TRBJ2-1; possible D gene TRBD1, 6 bases. The germline V gene has CDR1 SGHRS and CDR2 YFSETQ. The ends were cut back, 4 bases at V and 3 bases at J, with 11 bases in the middle. The CDR3 sequence is 14 residues long. The CDR3 protein is CASSGGQNYNEQFF. The CDR3 DNA is TGCGCCAGCAGCGGGGGCCAGAACTACAATGAGCAGTTCTTC.

V usage is TRBV7-9 and J usage is TRBJ2-7, with D perhaps TRBD1 (5 bases). The CDR3 runs 14 residues. Trimming took off 3 bases at V and 3 bases at J, with 12 bases between the two ends. The germline V gene encodes CDR1 SEHNR and CDR2 FQNEAQ (reference sequence). The CDR3 bases are TGTGCCAGCAGCTTCATCGACAGCCTCTACGAGCAGTACTTC. The encoded protein is CASSFIDSLYEQYF.

The V gene is TRBV9, the J gene TRBJ2-7, with 7 bases aligning to TRBD2. The junction had 7 bases not matched to a gene; V was cut back by 2 bases and J by 2 bases. Germline CDR1 and CDR2: SGDLS and YYNGEE. The CDR3 runs to 15 residues. The CDR3 here is CASSVSGATAYEQYF. Written as DNA, the CDR3 is TGTGCCAGCAGCGTGAGCGGGGCAACTGCCTACGAGCAGTACTTC.

V is TRBV7-2 and J is TRBJ2-1; no clear D. Germline CDR1 SGHTA, CDR2 FQGNSA. V was shortened by 5 bases and J by 9 bases, with 20 bases between the two germline ends. This CDR3 region has 15 residues. The CDR3 nucleotides read TGTGCCAGCAGCGAAACGACCGGTAGGTGGAGTGAGCAGTTCTTC. This codes for CASSETTGRWSEQFF.

The chain employs TRBV30 and TRBJ2-3; D is ambiguous. Trimming removed 0 bases from V and 6 bases from J, with 10 bases in between. From germline, CDR1 is GTSNPN and CDR2 SVGIG (reference sequence). The CDR3 runs to 13 residues. CDR3 nucleotides: TGTGCCTGGAGTGTACGGAGTAGCGATACGCAGTATTTT. Translation: CAWSVRSSDTQYF.

CDR3 residues: CASHWGGYQPQHF. For the CDR3, the DNA is TGTGCCAGCCATTGGGGCGGTTATCAGCCCCAGCATTTT. The chain is built from TRBV28 and TRBJ1-5; D is possibly TRBD1 (5 bases). The CDR3 extends over 13 amino acids. CDR1 and CDR2 (germline): MDHEN, SYDVKM. The V gene lost 8 bases and the J gene lost 5 bases, with 13 bases spanning the gap.

This chain connects TRBV25-1 to TRBJ2-7, with D possibly being TRBD1 (5 bases). Between the trimmed V and J ends, which lost 5 bases and 1 base, there was a span of 12 bases. The CDR3 is 14 amino acids. Germline CDR1 MGHDK, CDR2 SYGVNS. The CDR3 loop is CASSPQGFSYEQYF. Written as DNA, the CDR3 is TGTGCCAGCAGTCCCCAGGGTTTTTCCTACGAGCAGTACTTC.

The chain recombines TRBV2 with TRBJ1-5, with D tentatively TRBD1 (6 bases). The CDR3 runs to 15 residues. Germline lookup yields CDR1 SNHLY and CDR2 FYNNEI. Trimming took 2 bases from V and 4 from J, leaving 12 bases between them. The CDR3 sequence: CASSEQGFPNQPQHF. The CDR3 DNA reads as TGTGCCAGCAGTGAACAGGGGTTCCCTAATCAGCCCCAGCATTTT.

V gene TRBV7-7 combines with J gene TRBJ2-2, with TRBD1 as a possible D gene (6 bases). The germline CDR1 and CDR2 sequences are SSHAT and FNYEAQ (reference sequence). V gave up 5 bases and J gave up 6 bases, with 13 bases separating them. This CDR3 spans 14 amino acids. CDR3: CASSLEQGSGELFF. CDR3 DNA sequence: TGTGCCAGCAGCCTCGAACAGGGTTCCGGGGAGCTGTTTTTT.

V gene TRBV7-2 combines with J gene TRBJ2-5, with D perhaps matching TRBD2 (5 bases). V was shortened by 5 bases and J by 0 bases, with 10 bases between the two germline ends. The CDR3 is made up of 14 amino acids. Germline V gene lookup returns CDR1 SGHTA and CDR2 FQGNSA. CDR3 sequence (DNA): TGTGCCAGCAGCCCAGGACTGGACCAAGAGACCCAGTACTTC. It translates to CASSPGLDQETQYF. Full variable domain (outside the CDR3, taken from reference TRBV7-2 and TRBJ2-5): GAGVSQSPSNKVTEKGKDVELRCDPISGHTALYWYRQSLGQGLEFLIYFQGNSAPDKSGLPSDRFSAERTGGSVSTLTIQRTQQEDSAVYLCASSPGLDQETQYFGPGTRLLVL.

V is TRBV7-9 and J is TRBJ2-5; 7 bases line up with TRBD1. V dropped 5 bases and J dropped 5; count of bases not matched to a gene: 5. Germline V gene data show CDR1 as SEHNR and CDR2 as FQNEAQ (reference sequence). The length of the CDR3 is 13 residues. The CDR3, as DNA: TGTGCCAGCAGCCCTAGGGGGCTGGAGACCCAGTACTTC. Protein: CASSPRGLETQYF.

This clone was observed a handful of times. The rearrangement uses TRBV19 and TRBJ1-1, with 8 bases identical to TRBD1. Germline V gene lookup returns CDR1 LNHDA and CDR2 SQIVND (reference sequence). This CDR3 has 13 amino acids. V shed 0 bases, J shed 10 bases, and the junction held 4 bases outside the gene matches. The CDR3 region is CASSIDGQGAAFF. CDR3 bases: TGTGCCAGTAGTATAGACGGCCAGGGGGCAGCTTTCTTT.